A selection of T cell receptor beta chains follows, all from one sample in a study of blood T cell repertoires in COVID-19. Data came from immunoSEQ multiplex PCR; TCRdb stores just in-frame clones and leaves some out. The sample lists around 64,000 clones, just over 85% seen once, with approximately 3% in the top ten. Sequenced material: peripheral blood. Receptors were obtained from a man aged 45-65 years with active COVID-19. CDR3s include the opening cysteine and the closing phenylalanine or tryptophan. The D gene is left open where the match is weak. For some rows the clone size is stated as once, few or many, or as a class when expanded; others skip it.

size: once; V: TRBV29-1; J: TRBJ2-2; D: TRBD1; DNA: TGCAGCGCAAGTGTGCAGGGGGCCGCCGGGGAGCTGTTTTTT; CDR3: CSASVQGAAGELFF
size: NA; V: TRBV5-3; J: TRBJ2-5; D: TRBD2; DNA: TGTGCCACGGAGGGACTAGCGAGGTACCAAGAGACCCAGTACTTC; CDR3: CATEGLARYQETQYF
size: NA; V: TRBV3-1/TRBV3-2; J: TRBJ2-1; D: NA; DNA: TGTGCCAGCAGCCGAGCGCTAGCGACAATAAACAATGAGCAGTTCTTC; CDR3: CASSRALATINNEQFF
size: NA; V: TRBV6-1; J: TRBJ2-7; D: NA; DNA: TGTGCCAGCAGTGAGCTCACGACCAGGGTGCCCTACGAGCAGTACTTC; CDR3: CASSELTTRVPYEQYF
size: NA; V: TRBV18; J: TRBJ2-3; D: TRBD2; DNA: TGTGCCAGCTCACCAGCGAGGACTAGCGGGGGGGCAGATACGCAGTATTTT; CDR3: CASSPARTSGGADTQYF
size: NA; V: TRBV7-2; J: TRBJ2-3; D: TRBD2; DNA: TGTGCCAGCAGCCTCAGACTAGCGGGAGGCCGCGGGGCGCAGTATTTT; CDR3: CASSLRLAGGRGAQYF
size: NA; V: TRBV7-9; J: TRBJ2-2; D: NA; DNA: TGTGCCAGCAGCTCATCAGCGGATACGAACACCGGGGAGCTGTTTTTT; CDR3: CASSSSADTNTGELFF
size: NA; V: TRBV4-2; J: TRBJ1-2; D: NA; DNA: TGTGCCAGCAGCCAAGATCTGTGGGGCAGGGCAGAAGGCTACACCTTC; CDR3: CASSQDLWGRAEGYTF
size: NA; V: TRBV5-1; J: TRBJ1-4; D: NA; DNA: TGCGCCAGCAGCTTGACCCTAGGGGCTAATGAAAAACTGTTTTTT; CDR3: CASSLTLGANEKLFF
size: NA; V: TRBV7-9; J: TRBJ2-5; D: TRBD2; DNA: TGTGCCAGCAGCCTTCGGACTAGCGGGAGGGAACACCAAGAGACCCAGTACTTC; CDR3: CASSLRTSGREHQETQYF
size: once; V: TRBV7-6; J: TRBJ2-7; D: TRBD2; DNA: TGTGCCAGCAGCGCCGGGACTAGCGGTACCTACGAGCAGTACTTC; CDR3: CASSAGTSGTYEQYF
size: NA; V: TRBV6-5; J: TRBJ2-7; D: NA; DNA: TGTGCCAGCAGCTGGGAGATAAGGAGCTACGAGCAGTACTTC; CDR3: CASSWEIRSYEQYF
size: NA; V: TRBV30; J: TRBJ2-1; D: NA; DNA: TGTGCCTGGACCCGACCTCAGCGGCAACAGTTCTTC; CDR3: CAWTRPQRQQFF
size: NA; V: TRBV4-1; J: TRBJ2-5; D: TRBD2; DNA: TGCGCCAGCAGCCAAGGCCCTAGGGGAGGGCAAGAGACCCAGTACTTC; CDR3: CASSQGPRGGQETQYF
size: NA; V: TRBV24-1; J: TRBJ2-5; D: NA; DNA: TGTGCCACCAGTGATTCGGGGCAAGAGACCCAGTACTTC; CDR3: CATSDSGQETQYF
size: NA; V: TRBV3-1/TRBV3-2; J: TRBJ1-5; D: TRBD1; DNA: TGTGCCAGCAGCCAAGCTGGGACAGGGGGAAGTCAGCCCCAGCATTTT; CDR3: CASSQAGTGGSQPQHF
size: NA; V: TRBV18; J: TRBJ2-6; D: TRBD1; DNA: TGTGCCAGCTCACTACTGGGACAGCCCTCTGGGGCCAACGTCCTGACTTTC; CDR3: CASSLLGQPSGANVLTF
size: NA; V: TRBV6-5; J: TRBJ1-2; D: TRBD1; DNA: TGTGCCAGCAGCGACAGGGCGGATGGCTACACCTTC; CDR3: CASSDRADGYTF
size: NA; V: TRBV10-3; J: TRBJ1-5; D: NA; DNA: TGTGCCATCACCGGGTCCCCTAATCAGCCCCAGCATTTT; CDR3: CAITGSPNQPQHF
size: NA; V: TRBV7-9; J: TRBJ2-7; D: TRBD2; DNA: TGTGCCAGCAGCTCCATTGGACTAGCGGGAGGGAGCTCCTACGAGCAGTACTTC; CDR3: CASSSIGLAGGSSYEQYF
size: NA; V: TRBV7-6; J: TRBJ1-5; D: TRBD1; DNA: TGTGCCAGCAGCCCCGGGACAGGGGGTAAGCAGCCCCAGCATTTT; CDR3: CASSPGTGGKQPQHF
size: NA; V: TRBV18; J: TRBJ2-7; D: TRBD2; DNA: TGTGCCAGCTCGTCGGCCGGGACTAGCTCCGAGCAGTACTTC; CDR3: CASSSAGTSSEQYF
size: NA; V: TRBV5-1; J: TRBJ1-4; D: NA; DNA: TGCGCCAGCAGCTTGGGGGTTCCAGGGGATGAAAAACTGTTTTTT; CDR3: CASSLGVPGDEKLFF
size: NA; V: TRBV19; J: TRBJ2-2; D: NA; DNA: TGTGCCACCAGTAATTACGGCGGGCTGAACACCGGGGAGCTGTTTTTT; CDR3: CATSNYGGLNTGELFF
size: NA; V: TRBV6-5; J: TRBJ1-1; D: TRBD1; DNA: TGTGCCAGCAGTTACGAGGGGGCGCGCCCTGAAGCTTTCTTT; CDR3: CASSYEGARPEAFF
size: few; V: TRBV7-3; J: TRBJ1-1; D: NA; DNA: TGTGCCAGCAGCTCTAATTCTAGGGGCGAGAGGGCTTTCTTT; CDR3: CASSSNSRGERAFF
size: NA; V: TRBV5-1; J: TRBJ1-1; D: NA; DNA: TGCGCCAGCAGCTTCGCGGGAAACACTGAAGCTTTCTTT; CDR3: CASSFAGNTEAFF
size: NA; V: TRBV5-1; J: TRBJ2-7; D: NA; DNA: TGCGCCAGCAGCTCCCGGCAGGGGGGTTCCTACGAGCAGTACTTC; CDR3: CASSSRQGGSYEQYF
size: NA; V: TRBV30; J: TRBJ1-2; D: NA; DNA: TGTGCCTGGAGTTTCTTCTCTCAGGGTGACTATGGCTACACCTTC; CDR3: CAWSFFSQGDYGYTF
size: NA; V: TRBV5-4; J: TRBJ2-5; D: TRBD2; DNA: TGTGCCAGCAGCTTGGGGACTAGCGGGAGGACGGAGACCCAGTACTTC; CDR3: CASSLGTSGRTETQYF
size: few; V: TRBV4-2; J: TRBJ1-3; D: NA; DNA: TGTGCCAGCAGCCACAGTCCTCGGGGTGCCTCTGGAAACACCATATATTTT; CDR3: CASSHSPRGASGNTIYF
size: few; V: TRBV9; J: TRBJ1-1; D: TRBD1; DNA: TGTGCCAGCAGCGTCGTACAGGGGGGGAAGGCTGAAGCTTTCTTT; CDR3: CASSVVQGGKAEAFF
size: NA; V: TRBV7-8; J: TRBJ2-1; D: TRBD2; DNA: TGTGCCAGCAGCTTCGCACTAGCGGGAGCGAATGAGCAGTTCTTC; CDR3: CASSFALAGANEQFF
size: NA; V: TRBV23-1; J: TRBJ2-1; D: TRBD2; DNA: TGCGCCAGCAGTCAATCGAGAGGGACTAGGAATTGGGTCGGGTTCTTC; CDR3: CASSQSRGTRNWVGFF
size: NA; V: TRBV12-3/TRBV12-4; J: TRBJ2-1; D: NA; DNA: TGTGCCAGCAGGACCGCTCGGGGGAAGTTCTTC; CDR3: CASRTARGKFF
size: NA; V: TRBV6-1; J: TRBJ2-4; D: NA; DNA: TGTGCCAGCAGTGAGCCGGGGCGGAGGGAAAACATTCAGTACTTC; CDR3: CASSEPGRRENIQYF
size: NA; V: TRBV12-3/TRBV12-4; J: TRBJ1-2; D: NA; DNA: TGTGCCAGCAGTTTGCAGGGAACCGGCTACACCTTC; CDR3: CASSLQGTGYTF
size: NA; V: TRBV6-1; J: TRBJ2-3; D: TRBD2; DNA: TGTGCCAGCAGTGAAGCGAAAATAGCGGGGGGGGACGATACGCAGTATTTT; CDR3: CASSEAKIAGGDDTQYF
size: NA; V: TRBV5-1; J: TRBJ2-5; D: TRBD2; DNA: TGCGCCAGCAGCTTAGCGGGAGGGCGGGAAGAGACCCAGTACTTC; CDR3: CASSLAGGREETQYF
size: NA; V: TRBV7-2; J: TRBJ2-3; D: TRBD2; DNA: TGTGCCAGCAGTCCGACCGGACTAGCGGGAGTGTCAGATACGCAGTATTTT; CDR3: CASSPTGLAGVSDTQYF
size: NA; V: TRBV9; J: TRBJ2-2; D: TRBD2; DNA: TGTGCCAGCAGCGTAGAGGCTAGCGGGAATCCCGGGGAGCTGTTTTTT; CDR3: CASSVEASGNPGELFF
size: NA; V: TRBV21-1; J: TRBJ2-1; D: NA; DNA: TGTGCCAGCAGCAGCGACCCGATGACTAGCGGGAGGGTATACAATGAGCAGTTCTTC; CDR3: CASSSDPMTSGRVYNEQFF
size: NA; V: TRBV6-5; J: TRBJ1-1; D: TRBD1; DNA: TGTGCCAGCAGGCCGACAGGGTACACTGAAGCTTTCTTT; CDR3: CASRPTGYTEAFF
size: NA; V: TRBV3-1/TRBV3-2; J: TRBJ2-7; D: NA; DNA: TGTGCCAGCAGCCAAGACAGGGTGGTAGGGTACGAGCAGTACTTC; CDR3: CASSQDRVVGYEQYF
size: NA; V: TRBV7-2; J: TRBJ2-7; D: TRBD1; DNA: TGTGCCAGCAGCTTAGCGTCCCAGGGGGCCAACTACGAGCAGTACTTC; CDR3: CASSLASQGANYEQYF
size: NA; V: TRBV5-6; J: TRBJ2-5; D: TRBD1; DNA: TGTGCCAGCAGCTTGGGGGGACAGGGGTTTTTCGAGACCCAGTACTTC; CDR3: CASSLGGQGFFETQYF
size: few; V: TRBV3-1/TRBV3-2; J: TRBJ2-1; D: NA; DNA: TGTGCCAGCAGCCAAGGTACAGGGTTCGGTCCCTACAATGAGCAGTTCTTC; CDR3: CASSQGTGFGPYNEQFF
size: NA; V: TRBV6-1; J: TRBJ1-3; D: NA; DNA: TGTGCCAGCAGTGAAGGCCCCGCGGGGGGGGCCGGATATTTT; CDR3: CASSEGPAGGAGYF
size: NA; V: TRBV6-6; J: TRBJ2-4; D: TRBD2; DNA: TGTGCCAGCAGTAAAGGGACTAGCGGGAGAGACATTCAGTACTTC; CDR3: CASSKGTSGRDIQYF